These 20 T cell receptor beta chains were sequenced from one sample in a study of blood T cell repertoires in COVID-19. The method was immunoSEQ multiplex PCR; TCRdb's version includes in-frame clones alone and lacks a portion of them. The sample contains over 150,000 clones, roughly 80% of which appear only once. The sequenced sample was peripheral blood. Receptors originate from a man between 65 and 80 years old with acute or convalescent COVID-19.

V gene TRBV19 combines with J gene TRBJ1-5; TRBD1 matches 8 bases. The J segment lost 5 bases and the V segment lost 5 bases, leaving 5 bases of the junction unmatched. The CDR3 is 14 amino acids. Per germline, CDR1 LNHDA and CDR2 SQIVND (reference sequence). The DNA of the CDR3 is TGTGCCAGTAGTGTCGGACAGGGCTATCAGCCCCAGCATTTT. It specifies CASSVGQGYQPQHF.

The chain is built from TRBV9 and TRBJ1-2; D is unresolved. There are 12 residues in the CDR3. Deletions cut 2 bases from V and 6 bases from J, with 8 bases between. Germline V gene data show CDR1 as SGDLS and CDR2 as YYNGEE. The CDR3 protein is CASSVNRNGYTF. Here the CDR3 DNA reads TGTGCCAGCAGCGTTAACAGAAATGGCTACACCTTC.

This clone turned up a few times. The gene calls are TRBV5-5 and TRBJ1-2, with TRBD1 as a possible D gene (5 bases). The CDR3 covers 12 residues. Germline V gene lookup returns CDR1 SGHKS and CDR2 YYEKEE (reference sequence). Deletions cut 2 bases from V and 8 bases from J, with 10 bases between. The CDR3 DNA reads as TGTGCCAGCAGCTTCAGGGTGGGAGGCTACACCTTC. Amino acids: CASSFRVGGYTF. Combining the CDR3 with reference TRBV5-5 and TRBJ1-2 gives the whole variable domain DAGVTQSPTHLIKTRGQQVTLRCSPISGHKSVSWYQQVLGQGPQFIFQYYEKEERGRGNFPDRFSARQFPNYSSELNVNALLLGDSALYLCASSFRVGGYTFGSGTRLTVV.

This chain connects TRBV6-5 to TRBJ1-1; possible D gene TRBD1, 5 bases. The CDR3 runs 14 residues. With 9 bases removed from V and 5 bases from J, the gap between germline ends came to 19 bases. Per the germline V gene, CDR1 is MNHEY and CDR2 is SVGAGI. CDR3 residues: CASQTGGSLTEAFF. CDR3 in DNA: TGTGCCAGTCAAACCGGGGGGTCCCTAACTGAAGCTTTCTTT.

The V call is TRBV7-9, the J call TRBJ2-3; 9 nucleotides match TRBD2. Germline V gene sequence: CDR1 SEHNR, CDR2 FQNEAQ (reference sequence). The CDR3 has 17 residues. Trimming at V came to 3 bases and at J to 2 bases, leaving 9 bases not matched to a gene. CDR3 DNA sequence: TGTGCCAGCAGCTTTAGTCCGCGACTAGCGGACACAGATACGCAGTATTTT. Its protein product is CASSFSPRLADTDTQYF. The complete variable domain, with remaining parts taken from reference TRBV7-9 and TRBJ2-3, reads DTGVSQNPRHKITKRGQNVTFRCDPISEHNRLYWYRQTLGQGPEFLTYFQNEAQLEKSRLLSDRFSAERPKGSFSTLEIQRTEQGDSAMYLCASSFSPRLADTDTQYFGPGTRLTVL.

J is TRBJ2-1 and V is TRBV7-9; 7 nucleotides align to TRBD2. Germline V gene lookup returns CDR1 SEHNR and CDR2 FQNEAQ (reference sequence). Losses at the gene ends were 3 bases for V and 6 bases for J; bases not matched to a gene: 8. The length of the CDR3 is 15 residues. In DNA, the CDR3 is TGTGCCAGCAGCTTGGGCGGGGGAGCGGCCAATGAGCAGTTCTTC. It specifies CASSLGGGAANEQFF. The whole variable domain, filled in from reference TRBV7-9 and TRBJ2-1, reads DTGVSQNPRHKITKRGQNVTFRCDPISEHNRLYWYRQTLGQGPEFLTYFQNEAQLEKSRLLSDRFSAERPKGSFSTLEIQRTEQGDSAMYLCASSLGGGAANEQFFGPGTRLTVL.

The chain recombines TRBV5-1 with TRBJ1-1; maybe TRBD1 (5 bases). Trimming pared 4 bases from V and 0 bases from J, leaving 10 bases between. The CDR3 spans 14 residues. Germline V gene data show CDR1 as SGHRS and CDR2 as YFSETQ. The CDR3 nucleotides read TGCGCCAGCAGCCAAACCAGGGTGAACACTGAAGCTTTCTTT. Amino acid sequence: CASSQTRVNTEAFF.

The CDR3 coding sequence is TGTGCCAGCAGCTTAGAGGGACTAGCGGGAGGGTTGGAGCAGCGCGAGCAGTACTTC. Protein: CASSLEGLAGGLEQREQYF. This sequence joins TRBV7-2 and TRBJ2-7; 16 bases are shared with TRBD2. J lost 6 bases, V lost 1 base, and 12 bases had no gene match. The CDR3 length is 19 residues. Germline CDR1 is SGHTA and CDR2 is FQGNSA.

This clone has only a few counts. This chain uses TRBV5-4 with TRBJ2-7; 10 nucleotides align to TRBD2. V lost 4 bases and J lost 0; bases outside the gene matches: 1. Germline V gene data show CDR1 as SGHNT and CDR2 as YYREEE (reference sequence). The CDR3 length is 14 residues. The CDR3, as DNA: TGTGCCAGCAGCCCTAGCGGGAGCTCCTACGAGCAGTACTTC. Translation gives CASSPSGSSYEQYF.

This clone came up once. The chain combines TRBV10-3 with TRBJ2-1, with 8 bases matching TRBD1. The CDR3 has 14 residues. In germline, CDR1 is ENHRY, CDR2 SYGVKD. V lost 6 bases to trimming and J lost 9 bases; unmatched junction nucleotides: 10. The CDR3 coding sequence is TGTGCCATCAGGGCTGGACAGGGAGCGGTTGAGCAGTTCTTC. Protein sequence: CAIRAGQGAVEQFF.

The chain is built from TRBV5-6 and TRBJ2-3, with 8 bases identical to TRBD2. The CDR3 sequence is 15 residues long. After removal of 3 bases from V and 7 bases from J, the junction contained 10 bases not matched to a gene. CDR1 is SGHDT and CDR2 is YYEEEE in the germline V gene. CDR3 protein: CASSSATSGGYTQYF. The CDR3 nucleotides read TGTGCCAGCAGCTCCGCTACTAGCGGAGGTTATACGCAGTATTTT.

The chain carries TRBV3-1 (or the pseudogene TRBV3-2) and TRBJ1-1, with a weak D call TRBD1 (6 bases). V was pared by 1 base and J by 1 base, with 10 bases between. The CDR3 contains 15 residues. CDR1 and CDR2 from the germline V gene are LGHDT and YNNKEL (reference sequence). This CDR3 reads CASSQGRDKNTEAFF. The DNA of the CDR3 is TGTGCCAGCAGCCAAGGAAGGGACAAGAACACTGAAGCTTTCTTT.

The rearrangement uses TRBV5-6 and TRBJ1-1; D remains unclear. The ends were cut back, 0 bases at V and 7 bases at J, with 16 bases in the middle. CDR1 SGHDT and CDR2 YYEEEE come from the germline V gene. The CDR3 loop spans 15 amino acids. The CDR3 is CASSLVGRQILEAFF. Written as DNA, the CDR3 is TGTGCCAGCAGCTTGGTTGGGCGCCAGATCCTTGAAGCTTTCTTT.

The V gene is TRBV7-6, the J gene TRBJ2-7, with unresolved D. Between the trimmed V and J ends, which lost 2 bases and 1 base, there was a span of 18 bases. The length of the CDR3 is 17 residues. Germline values: CDR1 SGHVS, CDR2 FNYEAQ. The CDR3 is CASSLFSGPSESYEQYF. The CDR3 DNA follows: TGTGCCAGCAGCTTATTCAGTGGGCCTTCAGAATCCTACGAGCAGTACTTC.

This clone was found once. V usage is TRBV27 and J usage is TRBJ1-1, with TRBD1 identical over 8 bases. This CDR3 contains 17 residues. The ends lost 5 bases at V and 3 bases at J; junction bases unmatched: 14. Per germline, CDR1 MNHEY and CDR2 SMNVEV (reference sequence). In DNA form, the CDR3 reads TGTGCCAGCAGTGGCCGGGGTGGCAGGGGGCTGGACACTGAAGCTTTCTTT. Translation gives CASSGRGGRGLDTEAFF.

This sequence joins TRBV6-2 or TRBV6-3 and TRBJ2-7; D is undetermined. Germline CDR1 is MNHEY and CDR2 is SVGEGT. This CDR3 has 12 residues. The V end was cut by 4 bases, the J end by 4 bases, with 8 bases between. This chain's CDR3 is CASSSSEYEQYF. CDR3 coding DNA: TGTGCCAGCAGTTCCAGCGAATACGAGCAGTACTTC.

Worth noting for this clone: This CDR3 is also generated by other DNA sequences in the sample. The J gene is TRBJ1-2, the V gene TRBV19; 8 nucleotides match TRBD1. The ends lost 4 bases at V and 3 bases at J; junction bases unmatched: 1. CDR1 is LNHDA, CDR2 SQIVND, per germline (reference sequence). The CDR3 has 13 residues. The CDR3 loop is CASSTGGDYGYTF. CDR3 nucleotides: TGTGCCAGTAGTACAGGGGGCGACTATGGCTACACCTTC.

The chain employs TRBV10-2 and TRBJ1-2; 11 nucleotides match TRBD1. The CDR3 is 15 residues long. CDR1 is WSHSY and CDR2 is SAAADI in the germline V gene. V lost 3 bases and J lost 5; bases outside the gene matches: 5. CDR3 in amino acids: CASSEGTGGPYGYTF. Here the CDR3 DNA reads TGCGCCAGCAGTGAAGGGACAGGGGGGCCTTATGGCTACACCTTC.

The V and J genes are TRBV19 and TRBJ1-2; D uncertain. Trimming took 4 bases from V and 8 from J, leaving 11 bases between them. The CDR3 has 12 residues. The germline CDR1 and CDR2 sequences are LNHDA and SQIVND (reference sequence). The CDR3 DNA reads as TGTGCCAGTAGTAGGTTTCCGGGGGGCTACACCTTC. It encodes CASSRFPGGYTF.

The chain is built from TRBV6-4 and TRBJ2-5; 12 nucleotides align to TRBD2. This CDR3 has 15 residues. With 3 bases clipped from V and 4 bases from J, the junction kept 3 bases outside the gene matches. The germline V gene encodes CDR1 MRHNA and CDR2 SNTAGT. CDR3 sequence: CASSELAGGGETQYF. CDR3 sequence (DNA): TGTGCCAGCAGTGAACTAGCGGGGGGAGGAGAGACCCAGTACTTC.